Reported below is one T cell receptor (beta chain). The data are from a study of OX40 agonist ivuxolimab in advanced cancers. Measured with immunoSEQ multiplex PCR; TCRdb has only the in-frame clones, and not every one. Seen here are approximately 73,000 clones, roughly 87% observed once, and the top ten hold 1.3%. With 0 bases removed from V and 3 bases from J, the gap between germline ends came to 0 bases. Germline-derived CDR1 and CDR2 are SGHNT and YYREEE (reference sequence). The CDR3 is 11 residues long. This specimen consisted of CD4+ or CD8+ T cells sorted from blood, obtained in a trial of the OX40 agonist ivuxolimab. This chain joins TRBV5-4 and TRBJ2-5, with no clear D. This sequence originates from an adult with an advanced solid tumor such as melanoma, head and neck, liver or kidney cancer. The CDR3 DNA reads TGTGCCAGCAGCTTGGAAGAGACCCAGTACTTC. It yields the protein CASSLEETQYF. Supplemented by reference TRBV5-4 and TRBJ2-5, the full variable domain reads ETGVTQSPTHLIKTRGQQVTLRCSSQSGHNTVSWYQQALGQGPQFIFQYYREEENGRGNFPPRFSGLQFPNYSSELNVNALELDDSALYLCASSLEETQYFGPGTRLLVL.